This TCR beta chain was found in a study of blood T cell repertoires in COVID-19. TCRdb's copy holds only in-frame clones and misses some; the assay was immunoSEQ multiplex PCR. The repertoire includes roughly 260,000 clones, 65% to 85% of them detected once, and around 4.1% sits in the top ten. CDR1 and CDR2 (germline): MGHRA, YSYEKL. V was trimmed by 0 bases and J by 8 bases, leaving 7 bases between them. This CDR3 region has 13 residues. As concerns this clone: The same CDR3 is also encoded by other DNA sequences in this sample.

The sequencing input was peripheral blood. This clonotype was obtained from a woman aged 40-49 years with active or convalescent COVID-19. The chain couples TRBV4-1 to TRBJ1-4, with D perhaps matching TRBD1 (6 bases). In nucleotides, the CDR3 is TGCGCCAGCAGCCAAGAAGGGGGAGAAAAACTGTTTTTT. It encodes CASSQEGGEKLFF.